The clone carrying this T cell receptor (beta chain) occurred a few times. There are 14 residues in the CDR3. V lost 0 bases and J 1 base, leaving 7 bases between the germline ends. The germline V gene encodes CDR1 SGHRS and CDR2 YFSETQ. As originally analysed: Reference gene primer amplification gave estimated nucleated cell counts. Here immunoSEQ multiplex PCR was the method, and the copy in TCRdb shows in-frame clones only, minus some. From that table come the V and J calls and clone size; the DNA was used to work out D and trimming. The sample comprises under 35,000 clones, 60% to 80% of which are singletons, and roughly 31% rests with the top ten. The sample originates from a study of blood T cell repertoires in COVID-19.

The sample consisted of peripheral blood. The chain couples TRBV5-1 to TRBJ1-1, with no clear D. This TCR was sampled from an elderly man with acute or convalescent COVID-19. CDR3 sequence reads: CASSLAGANTEAFF. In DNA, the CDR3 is TGCGCCAGCAGCTTGGCCGGAGCGAACACTGAAGCTTTCTTT.